These T cell receptor beta chains were read from a single sample in a study of metastatic and nonmetastatic thyroid tumors. From the PCR reads, TCRdb re-called clones with MiXCR. The sample contains about 35,000 clones, about 15% of which appear only once. Sequencing was performed on blood. These TCRs come from a male donor with papillary thyroid cancer or a benign thyroid nodule (not recorded which). Some clones in this sample may be carry-over from other donors' samples. Both conserved end residues are part of each CDR3. Fields, in order: D gene, clone size, V gene, J gene, CDR3 DNA, CDR3 protein. A D gene is named only where the DNA matches it firmly. A clone size is listed for some rows: how often the clone was seen (once, few, many), or a class if it is expanded.

NA,many,TRBV12-3/TRBV12-4,TRBJ2-7,TGTGCCAGCAGTAATGGCTACGAGCAGTACTTC,CASSNGYEQYF
TRBD1,NA,TRBV6-5,TRBJ1-2,TGCGCCAGCAGTTACCTACCGACAGGGGCGGTTAATGGCTACACCTTC,CASSYLPTGAVNGYTF
TRBD2,many,TRBV7-3,TRBJ2-5,TGTGCCAGCAGCTTAACGAAGCGGGGGGGAGAGACCCAGTACTTC,CASSLTKRGGETQYF
NA,many,TRBV19,TRBJ2-3,TGTGCCACCCGATCGCTCTCTAGCACAGATACGCAGTATTTT,CATRSLSSTDTQYF
NA,few,TRBV12-3/TRBV12-4,TRBJ2-1,TGTGCCAGCAGTTTATCCCTCCTAGCGTTAGTCGCCAATGAGCAGTTCTTC,CASSLSLLALVANEQFF
NA,many,TRBV7-9,TRBJ2-5,TGTGCCATACAGTACCCCGGAGAGACCCAGTACTTC,CAIQYPGETQYF
TRBD2,many,TRBV20-1,TRBJ2-2,TGCAGTGCTGGGGAGGGGAACACCGGGGAGCTGTTTTTT,CSAGEGNTGELFF
NA,few,TRBV6-5,TRBJ2-6,TGTGCCAGCAGGCCCAACAGGGTTGGGGATAGCTCTGGGGCCAACGTCCTGACTTTC,CASRPNRVGDSSGANVLTF
TRBD1,many,TRBV27,TRBJ1-1,TGTGCCAGCAGAGGACAGGGTGGTATTCATGAAGCTCTCTTT,CASRGQGGIHEALF
TRBD2,NA,TRBV12-5,TRBJ2-3,TGTGCTAGTAGCCCCCACCGACTAGCGGGAGGTGATACGCAGAATTTT,CASSPHRLAGGDTQNF
NA,NA,TRBV19,TRBJ2-7,TGTGCCAGTATACAGGGTCCGGCCTCCTACGAGCAGTACTTC,CASIQGPASYEQYF
NA,many,TRBV2,TRBJ2-7,TGTGCCAGCTGCAAGCGGGCCAGCTCCTACGAGCAGTACTTC,CASCKRASSYEQYF
NA,NA,TRBV12-3/TRBV12-4,TRBJ2-7,TGTGCCAACAGTTGTGGCCGATCCCACGAGCAGTACTTC,CANSCGRSHEQYF
NA,NA,TRBV6-1,TRBJ2-7,TGTGCCAGCAGTCCCTGGCGGGACACCTACGAGCAGTACTTC,CASSPWRDTYEQYF
NA,medium-sized,TRBV6-1,TRBJ1-1,TGTGCCAGCAGTGAAGGGGGGCGGGTCCCAGCTTTCTTT,CASSEGGRVPAFF
NA,many,TRBV6-4,TRBJ2-2,TGTGCCAGCAGTGACTCGGACACCGGGGAGCTGTTTTTT,CASSDSDTGELFF
TRBD1,medium-sized,TRBV12-3/TRBV12-4,TRBJ1-2,TGTGCCAGCAGGCGTACCTCCCGGGACAGATTCTATGGCTACACCTTC,CASRRTSRDRFYGYTF
TRBD2,many,TRBV11-1,TRBJ2-2,TGTGCCAGCAGCTTAGAGACCAGCGGGGGCTACACCGGGGAGCTGTTTTTT,CASSLETSGGYTGELFF
NA,many,TRBV13,TRBJ2-5,TGTGCCAGCAGCCCCCGGGACAAAGAGACCCAGTACTTC,CASSPRDKETQYF
NA,many,TRBV20-1,TRBJ2-3,TGCAGTGCTAGGCCCCCGGCCAGCACAGATACGCAGTATTTT,CSARPPASTDTQYF